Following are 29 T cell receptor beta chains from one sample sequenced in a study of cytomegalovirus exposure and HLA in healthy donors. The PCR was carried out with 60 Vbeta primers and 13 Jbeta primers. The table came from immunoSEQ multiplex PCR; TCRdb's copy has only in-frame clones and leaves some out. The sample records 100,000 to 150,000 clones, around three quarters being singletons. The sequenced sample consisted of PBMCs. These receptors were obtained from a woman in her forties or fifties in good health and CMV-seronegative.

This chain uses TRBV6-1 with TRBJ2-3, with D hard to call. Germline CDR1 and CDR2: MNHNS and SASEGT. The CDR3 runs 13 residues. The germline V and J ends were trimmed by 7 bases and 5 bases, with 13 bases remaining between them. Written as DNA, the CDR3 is TGTGCCAGCAATGCTAGAGACGTAGATACGCAGTATTTT. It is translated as CASNARDVDTQYF.

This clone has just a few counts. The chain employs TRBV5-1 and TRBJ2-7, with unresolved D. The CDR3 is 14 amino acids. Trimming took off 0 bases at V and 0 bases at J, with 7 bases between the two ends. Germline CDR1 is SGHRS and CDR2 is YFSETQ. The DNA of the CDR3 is TGCGCCAGCAGCTTGGATCCCCGCTCCTACGAGCAGTACTTC. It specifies CASSLDPRSYEQYF.

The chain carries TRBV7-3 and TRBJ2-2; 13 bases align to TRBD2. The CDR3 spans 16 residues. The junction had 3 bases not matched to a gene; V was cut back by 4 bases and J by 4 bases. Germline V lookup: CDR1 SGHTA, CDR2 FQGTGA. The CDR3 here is CASSSGLAGPTGELFF. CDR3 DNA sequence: TGTGCCAGCAGCTCGGGACTAGCGGGACCCACCGGGGAGCTGTTTTTT.

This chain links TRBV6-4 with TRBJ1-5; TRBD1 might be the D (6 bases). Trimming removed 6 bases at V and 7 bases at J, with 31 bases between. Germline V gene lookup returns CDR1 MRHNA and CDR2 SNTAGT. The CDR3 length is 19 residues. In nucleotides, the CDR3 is TGTGCCAGCAGCCCTATTCGCGACAGGTCGGGAGGCCCCAAGCAGCCCCAGCATTTT. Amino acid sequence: CASSPIRDRSGGPKQPQHF.

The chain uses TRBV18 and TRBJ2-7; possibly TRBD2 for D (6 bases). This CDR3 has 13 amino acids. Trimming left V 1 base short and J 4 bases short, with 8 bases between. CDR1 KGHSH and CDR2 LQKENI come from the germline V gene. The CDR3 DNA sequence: TGTGCCAGCTCACCACGGAGGGGTTACGAGCAGTACGTC. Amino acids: CASSPRRGYEQYV.

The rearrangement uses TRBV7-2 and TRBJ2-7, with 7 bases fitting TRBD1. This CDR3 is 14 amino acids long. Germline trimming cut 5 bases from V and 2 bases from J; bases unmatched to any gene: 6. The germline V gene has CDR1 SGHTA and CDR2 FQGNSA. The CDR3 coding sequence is TGTGCCAGCAGCGGGGACAGCTGGACCTACGAGCAGTACGTC. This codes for CASSGDSWTYEQYV.

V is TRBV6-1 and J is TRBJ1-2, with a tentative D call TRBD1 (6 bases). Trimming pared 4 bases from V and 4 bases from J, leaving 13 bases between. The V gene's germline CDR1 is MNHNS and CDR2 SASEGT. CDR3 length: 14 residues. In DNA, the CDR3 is TGTGCCAGCAGTGGAGCCGGGACACTCTATGGCTACACCTTC. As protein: CASSGAGTLYGYTF.

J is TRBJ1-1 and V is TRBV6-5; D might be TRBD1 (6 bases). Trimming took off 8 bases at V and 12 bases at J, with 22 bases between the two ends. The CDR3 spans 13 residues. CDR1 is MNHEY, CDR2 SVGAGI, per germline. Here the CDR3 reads CASRGGLGQKTFF. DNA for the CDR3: TGTGCCAGCCGAGGGGGTCTTGGGCAAAAGACTTTCTTT.

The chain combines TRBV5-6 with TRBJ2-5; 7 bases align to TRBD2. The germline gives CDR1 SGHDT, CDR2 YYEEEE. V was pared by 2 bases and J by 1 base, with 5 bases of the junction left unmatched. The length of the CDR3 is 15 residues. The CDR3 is CASSFRGGVQETQYF. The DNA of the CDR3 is TGTGCCAGCAGCTTTCGTGGGGGGGTCCAAGAGACCCAGTACTTC.

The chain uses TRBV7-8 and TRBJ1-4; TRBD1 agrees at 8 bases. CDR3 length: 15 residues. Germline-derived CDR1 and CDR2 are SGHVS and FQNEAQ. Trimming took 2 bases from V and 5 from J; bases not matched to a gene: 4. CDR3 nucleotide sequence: TGTGCCAGCAGCTTATCGACAGGGGTAAATGAAAAACTGTTTTTT. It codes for CASSLSTGVNEKLFF.

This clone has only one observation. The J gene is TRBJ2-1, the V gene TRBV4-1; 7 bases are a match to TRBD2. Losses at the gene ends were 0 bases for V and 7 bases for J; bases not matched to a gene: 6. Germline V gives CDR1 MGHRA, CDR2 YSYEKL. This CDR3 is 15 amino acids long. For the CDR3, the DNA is TGCGCCAGCAGCCAAGAGATGGGAGGGCCTAATGAGCAGTTCTTC. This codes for CASSQEMGGPNEQFF.

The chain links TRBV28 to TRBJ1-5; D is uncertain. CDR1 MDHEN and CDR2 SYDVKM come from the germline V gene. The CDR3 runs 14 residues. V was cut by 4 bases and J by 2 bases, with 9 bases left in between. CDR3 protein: CASSSGTGNQPQHF. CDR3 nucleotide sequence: TGTGCCAGCAGTTCCGGCACAGGCAATCAGCCCCAGCATTTT.

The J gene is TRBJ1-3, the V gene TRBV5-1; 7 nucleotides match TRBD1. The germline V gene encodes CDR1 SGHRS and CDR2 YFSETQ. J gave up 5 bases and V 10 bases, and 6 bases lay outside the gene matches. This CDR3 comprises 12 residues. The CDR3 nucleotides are TGCGCCCGAAGGGGGCGGAGAAACACCATATATTTT. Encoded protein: CARRGRRNTIYF.

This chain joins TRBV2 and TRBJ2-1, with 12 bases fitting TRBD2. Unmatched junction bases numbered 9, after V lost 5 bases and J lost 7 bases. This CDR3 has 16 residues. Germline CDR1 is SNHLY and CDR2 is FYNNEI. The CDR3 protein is CASSRLAGARGNEQFF. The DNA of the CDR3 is TGTGCCAGCAGTCGACTAGCGGGAGCGCGGGGGAATGAGCAGTTCTTC.

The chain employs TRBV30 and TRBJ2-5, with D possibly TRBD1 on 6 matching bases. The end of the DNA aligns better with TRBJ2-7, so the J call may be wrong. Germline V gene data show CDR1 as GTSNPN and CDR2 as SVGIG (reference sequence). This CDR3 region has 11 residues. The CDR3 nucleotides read TGTGCCTGGGGGGACAACTACGAGCAGTACTTC. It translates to CAWGDNYEQYF.

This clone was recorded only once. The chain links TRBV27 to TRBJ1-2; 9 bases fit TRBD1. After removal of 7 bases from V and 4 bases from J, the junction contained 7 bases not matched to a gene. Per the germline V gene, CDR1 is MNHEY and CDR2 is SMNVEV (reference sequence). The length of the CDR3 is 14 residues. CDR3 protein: CASTSGTGTYGYTF. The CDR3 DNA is TGTGCCAGCACCTCCGGGACAGGGACCTATGGCTACACCTTC.

In DNA form, the CDR3 reads TGTGCCAGCAGCCCGACTAGCGGGGGACAAGAGACCCAGTACTTC. Protein: CASSPTSGGQETQYF. The V and J genes are TRBV7-2 and TRBJ2-5, with 12 bases identical to TRBD2. The V segment lost 5 bases and the J segment 2 bases; nucleotides outside the gene matches: 3. The length of the CDR3 is 15 residues. The germline V gene encodes CDR1 SGHTA and CDR2 FQGNSA.

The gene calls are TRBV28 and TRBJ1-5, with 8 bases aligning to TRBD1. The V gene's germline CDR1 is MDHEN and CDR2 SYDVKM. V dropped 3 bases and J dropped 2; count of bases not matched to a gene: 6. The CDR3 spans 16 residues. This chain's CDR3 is CASSLGQGAGNQPQHF. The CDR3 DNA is TGTGCCAGCAGTTTGGGCCAGGGGGCCGGCAATCAGCCCCAGCATTTT.

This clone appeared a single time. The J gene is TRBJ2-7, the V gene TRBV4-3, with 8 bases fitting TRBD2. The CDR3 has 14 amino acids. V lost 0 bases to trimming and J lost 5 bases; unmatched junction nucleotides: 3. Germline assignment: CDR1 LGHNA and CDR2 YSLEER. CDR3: CASSQDGTRDEQYF. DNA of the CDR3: TGCGCCAGCAGCCAAGACGGGACTAGAGACGAGCAGTACTTC.

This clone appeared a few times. Here the CDR3 DNA reads TGTGCCAGCAGCCCCCCCGGACAGGGGTCTAGTCAGCCCCAGCATTTT. Translating gives CASSPPGQGSSQPQHF. V usage is TRBV7-9 and J usage is TRBJ1-5, with 9 bases that match TRBD1. The germline V gene encodes CDR1 SEHNR and CDR2 FQNEAQ (reference sequence). V lost 5 bases and J lost 6; bases outside the gene matches: 11. The CDR3 length is 16 residues.

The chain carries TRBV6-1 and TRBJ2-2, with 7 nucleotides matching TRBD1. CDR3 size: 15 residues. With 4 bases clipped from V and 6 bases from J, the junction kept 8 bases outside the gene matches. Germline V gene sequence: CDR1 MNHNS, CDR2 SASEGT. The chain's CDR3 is CASSATGVSAGELFF. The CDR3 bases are TGTGCCAGCAGTGCTACAGGGGTAAGTGCCGGGGAGCTGTTTTTT.

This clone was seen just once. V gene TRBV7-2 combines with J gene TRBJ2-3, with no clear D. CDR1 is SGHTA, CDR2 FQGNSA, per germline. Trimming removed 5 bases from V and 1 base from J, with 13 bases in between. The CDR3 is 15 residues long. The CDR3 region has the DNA TGTGCCAGCAGCACTGACTTACTACGCACAGATACGCAGTATTTT. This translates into CASSTDLLRTDTQYF. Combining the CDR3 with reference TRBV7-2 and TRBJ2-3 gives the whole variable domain GAGVSQSPSNKVTEKGKDVELRCDPISGHTALYWYRQSLGQGLEFLIYFQGNSAPDKSGLPSDRFSAERTGGSVSTLTIQRTQQEDSAVYLCASSTDLLRTDTQYFGPGTRLTVL.

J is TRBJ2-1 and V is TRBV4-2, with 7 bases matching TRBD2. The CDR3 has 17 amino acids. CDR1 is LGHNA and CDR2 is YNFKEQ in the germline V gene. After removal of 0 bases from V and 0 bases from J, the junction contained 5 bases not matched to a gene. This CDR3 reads CASSQDPRGSSYNEQFF. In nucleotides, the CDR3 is TGTGCCAGCAGCCAAGATCCGCGGGGGAGCTCCTACAATGAGCAGTTCTTC.

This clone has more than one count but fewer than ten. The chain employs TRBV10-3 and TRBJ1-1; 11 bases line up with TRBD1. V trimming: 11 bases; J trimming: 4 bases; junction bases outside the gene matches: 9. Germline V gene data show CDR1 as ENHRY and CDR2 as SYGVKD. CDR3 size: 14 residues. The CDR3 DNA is TGTGCCGCAACCGGGACAGGGGGATCCACTGAAGCTTTCTTT. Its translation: CAATGTGGSTEAFF.

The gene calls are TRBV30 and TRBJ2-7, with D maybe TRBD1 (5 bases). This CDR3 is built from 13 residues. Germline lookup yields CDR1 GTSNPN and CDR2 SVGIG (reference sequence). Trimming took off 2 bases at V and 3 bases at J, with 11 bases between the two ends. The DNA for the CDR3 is TGTGCCTGGAGTCCAGGGATTTACTACGAGCAGTACTTC. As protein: CAWSPGIYYEQYF.

The CDR3 nucleotides are TGTGCCAGCAGTGAAGCCCGGGGGACCCAGTACTTC. Translating gives CASSEARGTQYF. The V gene is TRBV6-1, the J gene TRBJ2-5; TRBD2 might be the D (5 bases). Germline loops: CDR1 MNHNS, CDR2 SASEGT. The CDR3 totals 12 residues. Trimming removed 0 bases from V and 7 bases from J, with 6 bases in between.

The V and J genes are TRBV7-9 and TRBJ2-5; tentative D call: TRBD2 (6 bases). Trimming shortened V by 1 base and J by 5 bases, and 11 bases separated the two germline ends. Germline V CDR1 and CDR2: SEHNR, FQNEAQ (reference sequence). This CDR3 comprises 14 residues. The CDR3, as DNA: TGTGCCAGCAGCTTAGAAGGGACTGGGGAGACCCAGTACTTC. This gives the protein CASSLEGTGETQYF.

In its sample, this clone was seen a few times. Here the CDR3 DNA reads TGTGCCAGTAGTATTCTCCTAGGTGCAGATACGCAGTATTTT. Translating it yields CASSILLGADTQYF. The chain is built from TRBV19 and TRBJ2-3, with D uncertain. CDR3 length: 14 amino acids. The germline CDR1 and CDR2 sequences are LNHDA and SQIVND (reference sequence). The V gene lost 3 bases and the J gene lost 4 bases, with 11 bases spanning the gap.

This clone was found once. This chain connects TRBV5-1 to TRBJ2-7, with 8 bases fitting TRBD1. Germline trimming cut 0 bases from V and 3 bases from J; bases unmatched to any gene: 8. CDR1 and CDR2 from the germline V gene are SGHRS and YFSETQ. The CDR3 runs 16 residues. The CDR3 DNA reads TGCGCCAGCAGCTTGGCCCCCGGGACAGGAGACTACGAGCAGTACTTC. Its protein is CASSLAPGTGDYEQYF.